This TCR beta chain was captured in a study of blood T cell repertoires in COVID-19. In the study overall: PBMCs, B-cell-depleted T cells, or T cells were the source of the cDNA or gDNA that made up the material.

This table comes from immunoSEQ multiplex PCR, and its TCRdb copy is limited to in-frame clones, with some not included. The sample lists some 270,000 clones; approximately 86% were seen once. Germline values: CDR1 LGHDT, CDR2 YNNKEL (reference sequence). The length of the CDR3 is 17 residues. The germline V and J ends were trimmed by 1 base and 2 bases, with 15 bases remaining between them. The source is a woman aged 55-69 years who had recovered from COVID-19. This chain links TRBV3-1 (or the pseudogene TRBV3-2) with TRBJ1-5; D is perhaps TRBD1 (5 bases). What was sequenced was peripheral blood. CDR3 sequence (DNA): TGTGCCAGCAGCCAAGGCGGTTCTAAGGGGCGCAATCAGCCCCAGCATTTT. It translates to CASSQGGSKGRNQPQHF.